This paragraph reports one TCR beta chain. Use of 60 Vbeta and 13 Jbeta primers characterized the PCR. This table comes from immunoSEQ multiplex PCR, and its TCRdb copy is limited to in-frame clones, with some not included. Among some 60,000 clones listed, more than 70% were seen once. In germline, CDR1 is LNHDA, CDR2 SQIVND (reference sequence). V shed 5 bases and J 7 bases; nucleotides not matched to a gene: 10. The CDR3 sequence is 15 residues long. The data are from a study of cytomegalovirus exposure and HLA in healthy donors. Study information: A prior analysis found roughly 110 million unique TCR beta sequences from roughly 180 million T cells.

The rearrangement joins TRBV19 to TRBJ2-1; 8 bases are a match to TRBD1. The receptor's source is a woman aged 25 to 39 in good health and CMV-seronegative. Input material: PBMCs. In DNA, the CDR3 is TGTGCCAGTAGTTATGACAGGGGTCCGACTAATGAGCAGTTCTTC. Encoded protein: CASSYDRGPTNEQFF.